This TCR beta chain was sequenced in a study of cytomegalovirus exposure and HLA in healthy donors. Study in general: An analysis done earlier identified around 100 million unique TCR beta sequences from approximately 200 million T cells.

J lost 3 bases, V lost 4 bases, and 15 bases had no gene match. Looked up from germline, CDR1 is SGHTS and CDR2 is YDEGEE. The CDR3 runs to 17 residues. The PCR had 60 Vbeta and 13 Jbeta primers. Assay: immunoSEQ multiplex PCR; the TCRdb copy retains only in-frame clones and omits some. Of 150,000 or so clones in the sample, 86% were seen once. The receptor was derived from a woman aged 18-29 years in good health and CMV-seronegative. V is TRBV5-8 and J is TRBJ2-5; the match to TRBD2 covers 7 bases. The sequenced material came from PBMCs. CDR3 sequence: CASSARIWRREKETQYF. In DNA, the CDR3 is TGTGCCAGCAGCGCCCGAATCTGGAGGCGGGAGAAAGAGACCCAGTACTTC.